These 29 T cell receptor beta chains were all obtained from the same sample, sequenced in a study of blood T cell repertoires in COVID-19. Assay used: immunoSEQ multiplex PCR; TCRdb lists only in-frame clones, some missing. The sample contains 200,000 to 250,000 clones, 75% to 90% of which appear only once. The material sequenced was PBMCs or T cells enriched from blood (not recorded which). Receptor source: a man aged 40-49 years who had recovered from COVID-19.

The chain couples TRBV5-1 to TRBJ2-2; D remains ambiguous. The V gene lost 6 bases and the J gene lost 0 bases, with 9 bases spanning the gap. The CDR3 is 14 amino acids. From germline, CDR1 is SGHRS and CDR2 YFSETQ. CDR3 loop: CASKNSPNTGELFF. The CDR3 DNA follows: TGCGCCAGCAAAAACAGCCCGAACACCGGGGAGCTGTTTTTT.

J is TRBJ2-1 and V is TRBV7-2; 11 bases align to TRBD1. Trimming cost V 3 bases and J 8 bases; bases outside gene matches: 3. Per germline, CDR1 SGHTA and CDR2 FQGNSA. This CDR3 region has 14 residues. The DNA for the CDR3 is TGTGCCAGCAGCTTCTGGGACAGGGGGTATGAGCAGTTCTTC. Translated: CASSFWDRGYEQFF.

The chain joins TRBV6-5 to TRBJ1-6; tentative D call: TRBD1 (5 bases). V lost 5 bases to trimming and J lost 7 bases, with 15 bases between them. The length of the CDR3 is 15 residues. Germline V gives CDR1 MNHEY, CDR2 SVGAGI. In nucleotides, the CDR3 is TGTGCCAGCAGTCCCTGGGAGGGGCGGAATTCACCCCTCCACTTT. It codes for CASSPWEGRNSPLHF.

This chain uses TRBV28 with TRBJ1-4; 8 nucleotides align to TRBD1. This CDR3 region has 14 residues. Trimming cost V 5 bases and J 8 bases; bases outside gene matches: 7. Germline V lookup: CDR1 MDHEN, CDR2 SYDVKM. Here the CDR3 reads CASSLRGRGEKLFF. As DNA, the CDR3 is TGTGCCAGCAGTCTCAGGGGGCGTGGGGAAAAACTGTTTTTT.

The chain joins TRBV5-1 to TRBJ1-3, with 7 bases matching TRBD1. The V segment lost 5 bases and the J segment 1 base; nucleotides outside the gene matches: 3. Germline V lookup: CDR1 SGHRS, CDR2 YFSETQ. The CDR3 totals 14 residues. CDR3 nucleotides: TGCGCCAGCAGTAGGGGACAGTCTGGAAACACCATATATTTT. Translating it yields CASSRGQSGNTIYF. Variable domain in full (rest from reference TRBV5-1 and TRBJ1-3): KAGVTQTPRYLIKTRGQQVTLSCSPISGHRSVSWYQQTPGQGLQFLFEYFSETQRNKGNFPGRFSGRQFSNSRSEMNVSTLELGDSALYLCASSRGQSGNTIYFGEGSWLTVV.

Details on this clone: This CDR3 is also generated by other DNA sequences in the sample. The rearrangement uses TRBV7-9 and TRBJ1-1, with D unresolved. The CDR3 extends over 11 amino acids. V was pared by 5 bases and J by 4 bases, with 5 bases between. Germline V CDR1 and CDR2: SEHNR, FQNEAQ (reference sequence). CDR3 in amino acids: CASSPGTEAFF. In DNA, the CDR3 is TGTGCCAGCAGCCCAGGCACTGAAGCTTTCTTT.

The CDR3 bases are TGTGCCAGCAGTTCCTCTGCAGGGGGATGGACTGAAGCTTTCTTT. It translates to CASSSSAGGWTEAFF. The chain recombines TRBV6-5 with TRBJ1-1; 7 bases line up with TRBD1. Losses at the gene ends were 4 bases for V and 5 bases for J; bases not matched to a gene: 10. Germline loops: CDR1 MNHEY, CDR2 SVGAGI. This CDR3 is 15 amino acids long.

This clone was seen once. The chain links TRBV16 to TRBJ2-1, with 11 positions matching TRBD2. Germline V lookup: CDR1 KGHSY, CDR2 FQNENV. The CDR3 has 15 residues. V trimming: 0 bases; J trimming: 8 bases; junction bases outside the gene matches: 3. CDR3 amino acids: CASSQSGTSGDEQFF. The CDR3 DNA is TGTGCCAGCAGCCAATCGGGGACTAGCGGCGATGAGCAGTTCTTC.

This clone came up once. The chain links TRBV19 to TRBJ1-5; 8 positions match TRBD1. The germline V gene has CDR1 LNHDA and CDR2 SQIVND (reference sequence). After removal of 6 bases from V and 0 bases from J, the junction contained 4 bases not matched to a gene. This CDR3 has 15 residues. Here the CDR3 DNA reads TGTGCCAGTAGGCCGGACAGGGCTAGCAATCAGCCCCAGCATTTT. This sequence encodes CASRPDRASNQPQHF. Complete variable domain (other parts from reference TRBV19 and TRBJ1-5): DGGITQSPKYLFRKEGQNVTLSCEQNLNHDAMYWYRQDPGQGLRLIYYSQIVNDFQKGDIAEGYSVSREKKESFPLTVTSAQKNPTAFYLCASRPDRASNQPQHFGDGTRLSIL.

The J gene is TRBJ2-7, the V gene TRBV6-5, with D maybe TRBD2 (5 bases). Germline V gene sequence: CDR1 MNHEY, CDR2 SVGAGI. The CDR3 runs to 16 residues. The V end was cut by 4 bases, the J end by 0 bases, with 16 bases between. The CDR3 loop reads CASSSRGAISSYEQYF. The CDR3 nucleotides are TGTGCCAGCAGTTCCCGGGGAGCCATTAGCTCCTACGAGCAGTACTTC.

This chain uses TRBV4-2 with TRBJ2-7; 12 bases align to TRBD2. The CDR3 has 16 amino acids. V shed 5 bases and J 5 bases; nucleotides not matched to a gene: 10. Germline V gene sequence: CDR1 LGHNA, CDR2 YNFKEQ. CDR3 region: CASSKSTSGSSNEQYF. CDR3 coding DNA: TGTGCCAGCAGCAAATCGACTAGCGGGAGTAGTAACGAGCAGTACTTC.

This clone showed up just a few times. This chain joins TRBV7-2 and TRBJ1-3; 9 bases map to TRBD1. The length of the CDR3 is 16 residues. The germline CDR1 and CDR2 sequences are SGHTA and FQGNSA. The V segment lost 7 bases and the J segment 0 bases; nucleotides outside the gene matches: 7. CDR3 protein: CASNPGTGSSGNTIYF. CDR3 bases: TGTGCCAGCAACCCCGGGACAGGGAGCTCTGGAAACACCATATATTTT.

The chain joins TRBV29-1 to TRBJ2-7, with D possibly being TRBD1 (5 bases). The CDR3 length is 13 residues. The germline CDR1 and CDR2 sequences are SQVTM and ANQGSEA. Between the trimmed V and J ends, which lost 5 bases and 3 bases, there was a span of 14 bases. CDR3 nucleotides: TGCAGCGTTTGTACAGTTCAGGGCTACGAGCAGTACTTC. Translation gives CSVCTVQGYEQYF.

In DNA, the CDR3 is TGTGCCAGCAGCTTAGGGACTAGCCCTTCCCAAGAGACCCAGTACTTC. Amino acids: CASSLGTSPSQETQYF. The chain employs TRBV11-2 and TRBJ2-5; 8 bases match TRBD2. This CDR3 region has 16 residues. CDR1 and CDR2 (germline): SGHAT, FQNNGV. Losses at the gene ends were 1 base for V and 1 base for J; bases not matched to a gene: 5.

The rearrangement links TRBV5-4 to TRBJ1-3, with unresolved D. V lost 7 bases and J 0 bases, leaving 8 bases between the germline ends. The CDR3 is 13 residues long. Per germline, CDR1 SGHNT and CDR2 YYREEE (reference sequence). The CDR3 sequence is CASFGGSGNTIYF. CDR3 coding DNA: TGTGCCAGCTTCGGAGGCTCTGGAAACACCATATATTTT.

The chain couples TRBV29-1 to TRBJ2-1; 11 positions agree with TRBD2. CDR3 length: 15 residues. Germline values: CDR1 SQVTM, CDR2 ANQGSEA. Trimming took 2 bases from V and 2 from J; bases not matched to a gene: 2. Written as DNA, the CDR3 is TGCAGCGTTGAACCGACTAGCGGGGCCTACAATGAGCAGTTCTTC. Protein sequence: CSVEPTSGAYNEQFF.

This chain links TRBV24-1 with TRBJ2-2; TRBD1 agrees at 10 bases. Germline V lookup: CDR1 KGHDR, CDR2 SFDVKD. The CDR3 length is 18 residues. The ends lost 4 bases at V and 2 bases at J; junction bases unmatched: 9. The CDR3 loop reads CATSERTGGSKNTGELFF. The CDR3, as DNA: TGTGCCACCAGTGAACGGACAGGGGGATCGAAAAACACCGGGGAGCTGTTTTTT.

As DNA, the CDR3 is TGTGCCAGCTCACCCAATCTAGCGGGGCTATACAATGAGCAGTTCTTC. It yields the protein CASSPNLAGLYNEQFF. This sequence joins TRBV18 and TRBJ2-1, with 9 nucleotides matching TRBD2. Looked up from germline, CDR1 is KGHSH and CDR2 is LQKENI. CDR3 length: 16 residues. V lost 3 bases and J lost 4; bases outside the gene matches: 7.

The chain couples TRBV2 to TRBJ1-1; 7 bases map to TRBD1. J was trimmed by 5 bases and V by 1 base; bases with no gene match: 4. This CDR3 is 14 amino acids long. The germline V gene encodes CDR1 SNHLY and CDR2 FYNNEI. CDR3 nucleotide sequence: TGTGCCAGCAGTGAAGAGGGGGCAGGAACTGAAGCTTTCTTT. It yields the protein CASSEEGAGTEAFF.

The table lists this clone with a few counts. V and J are TRBV2 and TRBJ2-2, with 7 bases matching TRBD1. The V and J ends lost 10 bases and 2 bases, in that order; junction bases with no gene match: 7. CDR1 and CDR2 (germline): SNHLY, FYNNEI. There are 14 residues in the CDR3. The CDR3 DNA sequence: TGTGCCACCTTGACAGGGCGCAACACCGGGGAGCTGTTTTTT. It encodes CATLTGRNTGELFF.

This chain joins TRBV10-3 and TRBJ2-1; D possibly corresponds to TRBD2 (7 bases). V lost 7 bases and J lost 9, with 16 bases in between. The CDR3 loop spans 13 amino acids. Germline V gene data show CDR1 as ENHRY and CDR2 as SYGVKD. The CDR3 protein is CAIKEGDYREQFF. The CDR3, as DNA: TGTGCCATCAAGGAGGGGGACTATCGTGAGCAGTTCTTC.

The V and J genes are TRBV9 and TRBJ1-2, with TRBD1 matching 9 bases. Germline trimming cut 4 bases from V and 13 bases from J; bases unmatched to any gene: 17. The germline V gene encodes CDR1 SGDLS and CDR2 YYNGEE. This CDR3 is 15 amino acids long. The CDR3 reads CASSPKTGTGFLGTF. The CDR3, as DNA: TGTGCCAGCAGCCCAAAAACCGGGACAGGGTTTCTAGGCACCTTC.

V is TRBV9 and J is TRBJ2-7, with 9 nucleotides matching TRBD1. CDR1 and CDR2 (germline): SGDLS, YYNGEE. The CDR3 spans 16 residues. V dropped 2 bases and J dropped 3; count of bases not matched to a gene: 9. CDR3 sequence: CASSVVSGTGIYEQYF. DNA of the CDR3: TGTGCCAGCAGCGTCGTTTCCGGGACAGGGATCTACGAGCAGTACTTC.

In its sample, this clone was seen once. V and J are TRBV19 and TRBJ1-1; 11 nucleotides align to TRBD1. This CDR3 contains 14 residues. J lost 6 bases, V lost 10 bases, and 10 bases had no gene match. The V gene's germline CDR1 is LNHDA and CDR2 SQIVND (reference sequence). The CDR3 is CAIYSPGQGAEAFF. CDR3 coding DNA: TGTGCCATCTACTCTCCGGGACAGGGGGCTGAAGCTTTCTTT. Full variable domain (outside the CDR3, taken from reference TRBV19 and TRBJ1-1): DGGITQSPKYLFRKEGQNVTLSCEQNLNHDAMYWYRQDPGQGLRLIYYSQIVNDFQKGDIAEGYSVSREKKESFPLTVTSAQKNPTAFYLCAIYSPGQGAEAFFGQGTRLTVV.

The J gene is TRBJ1-4, the V gene TRBV9, with D uncertain. V was cut by 4 bases and J by 0 bases, with 10 bases left in between. This CDR3 has 15 amino acids. Germline CDR1 is SGDLS and CDR2 is YYNGEE. The CDR3 loop is CASSLQAATNEKLFF. CDR3 DNA: TGTGCCAGCAGCCTCCAAGCCGCAACTAATGAAAAACTGTTTTTT.

V gene TRBV5-1 combines with J gene TRBJ2-6, with D possibly matching TRBD1 (6 bases). The V end lost 4 bases, the J end lost 4 bases, and 12 bases lay between the germline ends. CDR1 is SGHRS and CDR2 is YFSETQ in the germline V gene. The CDR3 covers 15 residues. Here the CDR3 reads CASSPRGPGANVLTF. For the CDR3, the DNA is TGCGCCAGCAGCCCCAGGGGACCCGGGGCCAACGTCCTGACTTTC.

The chain is built from TRBV7-3 and TRBJ2-1, with 8 bases aligning to TRBD1. The CDR3 totals 17 residues. Germline V CDR1 and CDR2: SGHTA, FQGTGA. The V segment lost 1 base and the J segment 3 bases; nucleotides outside the gene matches: 8. The CDR3 sequence is CASSLSAVTGVYNEQFF. CDR3 nucleotides: TGTGCCAGCAGCTTAAGCGCGGTGACAGGGGTCTACAATGAGCAGTTCTTC.

The rearrangement joins TRBV19 to TRBJ1-4; 7 nucleotides agree with TRBD1. CDR3 length: 13 residues. The germline V gene has CDR1 LNHDA and CDR2 SQIVND (reference sequence). J lost 8 bases, V lost 7 bases, and 7 bases had no gene match. CDR3 in DNA: TGTGCCAGTACGGACAGGCCTTTCGAAAAACTGTTTTTT. Its translation: CASTDRPFEKLFF.

This clone was seen more than once but under ten times. The chain uses TRBV12-3 or TRBV12-4 and TRBJ1-2; the D is unclear. The CDR3 extends over 13 amino acids. V dropped 3 bases and J dropped 4 bases, with 9 bases sitting between them. The CDR3 DNA follows: TGTGCCAGCAGTTTTCTGTCGAGCTATGGCTACACCTTC. Encoded protein: CASSFLSSYGYTF.